The clone carrying this T cell receptor beta chain was found a few times. What it recognizes is unknown. The CDR3 loop spans 13 amino acids. V shed 1 base and J shed 7 bases, with 10 bases lying between them. The germline V gene has CDR1 SNHLY and CDR2 FYNNEI. This entry is derived from a study of T cell responses to AZD1222 COVID-19 vaccine. Turning to the study itself: Second-dose timings of about 4 or about 12 weeks were pooled. Overall study results and limits: Reportedly, close to half of spike-specific TCRs are directed against unmutated variant regions. Females made up more of the donors, who were largely white British, and clonal diversity may have come out too low. Dominant CD4 TCR responses targeted spike regions 160-218 and 743-854.

Sequenced by immunoSEQ multiplex PCR; TCRdb stores in-frame clones only, minus some. This sample has under 70,000 clones, with roughly 80% found just once. Source: peripheral blood, taken on day 0 of AZD1222 vaccination. The chain uses TRBV2 and TRBJ1-2; D ambiguous. This clonotype was obtained from an adult in good health. In DNA, the CDR3 is TGTGCCAGCAGTGAAGGACACGCGGGTGGCTACACCTTC. This translates into CASSEGHAGGYTF.